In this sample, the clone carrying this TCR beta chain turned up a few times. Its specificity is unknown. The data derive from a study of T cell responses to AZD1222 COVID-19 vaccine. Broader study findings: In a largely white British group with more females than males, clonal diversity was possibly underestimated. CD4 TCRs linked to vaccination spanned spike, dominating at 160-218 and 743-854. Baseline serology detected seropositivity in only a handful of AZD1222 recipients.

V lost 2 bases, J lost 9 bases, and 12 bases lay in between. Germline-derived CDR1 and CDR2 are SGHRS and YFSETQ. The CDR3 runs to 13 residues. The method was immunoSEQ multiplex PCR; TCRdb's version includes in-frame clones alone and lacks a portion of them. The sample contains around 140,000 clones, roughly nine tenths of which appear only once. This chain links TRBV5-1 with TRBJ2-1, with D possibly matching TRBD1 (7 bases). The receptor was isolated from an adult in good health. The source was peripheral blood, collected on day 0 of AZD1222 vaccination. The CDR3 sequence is CASSFGGGSEQFF. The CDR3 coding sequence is TGCGCCAGCAGCTTTGGAGGGGGCAGTGAGCAGTTCTTC.